This TCR beta chain was profiled in a study of tumor T cells in aggressive B-cell lymphoma. Data came from immunoSEQ multiplex PCR; TCRdb stores just in-frame clones and leaves some out. The sample lists 8,900 or so clones; around 84% were seen once. Germline V gene data show CDR1 as KGHSH and CDR2 as LQKENI. The CDR3 covers 15 residues. Trimming took 3 bases from V and 1 from J, leaving 12 bases between them. This clonotype was obtained from an adult with diffuse large B cell lymphoma. This rearrangement joins TRBV18 to TRBJ1-1; TRBD1 might be the D (6 bases). The source material was tumor tissue. This CDR3 is CASSPPGHQNTEAFF. The CDR3, as DNA: TGTGCCAGCTCACCCCCGGGACACCAGAACACTGAAGCTTTCTTT.